This T cell receptor beta chain was captured in a study of T-cell memory formation after mild COVID-19. About the study: Largely, the TCR clusters proved donor specific. Overall study findings and caveats: Contracting CD4+ clones lay largely in CM and EM, with CD8+ ones residing in EMRA. Clones that contracted from day 15 to 85 were balanced CD4/CD8, while later expanders leaned CD4+.

5'RACE primed from the constant segment yielded TCR alpha and TCR beta cDNA libraries bearing sample barcodes and UMIs. Each CDR3 protein is one row after TCRdb ran MiXCR on the 5' RACE reads. The table lists around 250,000 distinct CDR3 sequences, around 15% of them singletons, with about 23% in the top ten. This clonotype was seen more than once but under ten times. Its antigen is currently unknown. The specimen was PBMCs or a T cell subset sorted from them (not recorded which). This receptor was taken from a man aged 18 to 35 who had mild COVID-19 (a few samples of this study predate the infection). Cell type and time point are not known.

CDR3 bases: TGTGCCATCAAAAAAGGGGGGGCTTACGAGACCCAGTACTTC. Protein: CAIKKGGAYETQYF. The J gene is TRBJ2-5, the V gene TRBV10-3; TRBD2 might be the D (7 bases). V lost 7 bases, J lost 5 bases, and 17 bases lay in between. CDR1 ENHRY and CDR2 SYGVKD come from the germline V gene. CDR3 size: 14 residues.